This T cell receptor (beta chain) was profiled in a study of vaccination effects on CD4 cells after COVID-19. Clones were read by immunoSEQ multiplex PCR, and TCRdb kept only the in-frame ones, dropping some. Here the sample spans just over 55,000 clones, nearly 80% being singletons. The culture ran for approximately 10 days, and then CD4+ T cells were isolated. Two doses of either BNT162b2 or mRNA-1273 were given to each participant. Germline V gene sequence: CDR1 MNHEY, CDR2 SVGAGI. Trimming pared 7 bases from V and 2 bases from J, leaving 17 bases between. The CDR3 runs 15 residues. To note about this clone: Its target is not known.

This clonotype originated in a human donor who received a COVID-19 vaccine. The chain carries TRBV6-5 and TRBJ1-2; D is undetermined. Material: CD4+ T cells from PBMCs cultured without peptide, obtained after COVID-19 vaccination. The CDR3 sequence: CASTSPTDGNYGYTF. CDR3 sequence (DNA): TGTGCCAGCACCTCCCCCACGGACGGGAACTATGGCTACACCTTC.